This TCR beta chain was retrieved from a study of shared clonotypes between healthy human individuals. Broader study findings: A generally larger estimated richness was seen in naive subsets than in memory subsets. Roughly 5% of naive CD4 clonotypes were shared across a handful of donors.

Under the authors' procedure: ImmunoSEQ gave junction-only sequences without quality scores, so filtering differed. Profiled with immunoSEQ multiplex PCR; TCRdb holds only in-frame clones, not every one. V, J and clone size derive from that table, while D and trimming were established from the DNA sequence. Among more than 550,000 clones listed, around 91% were seen once. Those who donated were healthy HIV-negative adults, with no recent acute infections or vaccinations reported. The CDR3 contains 14 residues. Germline assignment: CDR1 SEHNR and CDR2 FQNEAQ (reference sequence). The V end was cut by 5 bases, the J end by 4 bases, with 15 bases between. Of note for this clone: Antigen specificity is unknown.

Input material: memory CD8+ T cells from PBMCs. Described subset: CD45RO+ cells pooled with CCR7-negative TemRA cells. This rearrangement joins TRBV7-9 to TRBJ2-7; D not certain. The origin of this receptor is a young man in good health. Some clones in this sample may be carry-over from other donors' samples. The CDR3 DNA is TGTGCCAGCAGCCATTATCTTCGGCCGTACGAGCAGTACTTC. It specifies CASSHYLRPYEQYF.